The T cell receptor (beta chain) under discussion was sequenced for a study of cytomegalovirus exposure and HLA in healthy donors. Study conclusions and caveats: The classifier, whose performance was assessed in both the original and validation cohorts, reportedly diagnosed cytomegalovirus status with high specificity and sensitivity.

Only in-frame clones appear in the TCRdb table, and some are missing; sequencing was by immunoSEQ multiplex PCR. Found here are roughly 300,000 clones, about 85% of them singletons; the top ten hold approximately 1.1%. Regarding this clone: The antigen is not known.

CDR3 length: 13 amino acids. Germline CDR1 reads SNHLY; CDR2 reads FYNNEI. V shed 6 bases and J shed 1 base, with 7 bases lying between them. The chain combines TRBV2 with TRBJ2-1; no firm D call. The clonotype originates from a young woman in good health and CMV-seropositive. The sample consisted of PBMCs. The CDR3 DNA reads as TGTGCCAGCAGAACACTTTCCTACAATGAGCAGTTCTTC. Translating it yields CASRTLSYNEQFF.